The present T cell receptor (beta chain) was sequenced within a study of CD8 T cells in Susac syndrome. Study-level background: Blood was drawn from patients with Susac syndrome. At that point, they were therapy-naive, on corticosteroids, or on intravenous immunoglobulin alone. The study's findings and limits: None of the CD4+ T cell repertoires in Susac syndrome showed clonal expansion.

With regard to this clonotype: The antigen is unknown.

With random hexamers, reverse transcription was performed on about 0.5 to 1 ug of RNA. TCRdb re-called the immunoSEQ multiplex PCR reads with MiXCR, one entry per CDR3 protein. This sample carries around 190,000 distinct CDR3 sequences, 90% to 95% of them seen once, and the ten largest clones take 0.12%. Germline V lookup: CDR1 SGHTA, CDR2 FQGNSA. This CDR3 contains 16 residues. The V gene lost 6 bases and the J gene lost 11 bases, with 26 bases spanning the gap. Source material: CD4+ T cells from PBMCs. The source is a human donor with Susac syndrome. The chain employs TRBV7-2 and TRBJ1-5, with D possibly being TRBD1 (5 bases). The CDR3 sequence: CASSDPGETASFSQHF. The CDR3 region has the DNA TGTGCCAGCAGTGACCCCGGTGAGACAGCCTCCTTCTCCCAGCATTTT.